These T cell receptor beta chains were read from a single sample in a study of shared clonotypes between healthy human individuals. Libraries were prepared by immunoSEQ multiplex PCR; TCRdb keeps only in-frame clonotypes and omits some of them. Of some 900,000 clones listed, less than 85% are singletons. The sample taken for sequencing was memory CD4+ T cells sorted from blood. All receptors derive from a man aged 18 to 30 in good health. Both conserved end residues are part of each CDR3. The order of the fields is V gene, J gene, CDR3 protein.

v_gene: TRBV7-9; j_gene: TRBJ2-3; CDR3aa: CASVSGSTDTQYF
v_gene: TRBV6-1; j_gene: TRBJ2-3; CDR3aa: CASSDRAVAGGPRTDTQYF
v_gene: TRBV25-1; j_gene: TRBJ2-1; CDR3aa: CASSDSGASTGGREQFF
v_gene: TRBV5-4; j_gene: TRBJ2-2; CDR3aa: CASSDPTSGGAGELFF
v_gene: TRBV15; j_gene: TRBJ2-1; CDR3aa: CATSRHSGSGPHEQFF
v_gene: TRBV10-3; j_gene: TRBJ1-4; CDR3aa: CAISPDHNLGKLFF
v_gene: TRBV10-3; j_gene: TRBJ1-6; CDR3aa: CAISPGQTNSPLHF
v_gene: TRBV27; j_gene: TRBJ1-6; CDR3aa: CASSIQMWNSPLHF
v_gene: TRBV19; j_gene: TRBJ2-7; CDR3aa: CASSAPGQGEIEQYF
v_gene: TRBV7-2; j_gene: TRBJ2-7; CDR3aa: CASSLRGEQYF
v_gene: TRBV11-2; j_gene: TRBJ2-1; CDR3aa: CASSLGGVLLNEQFF
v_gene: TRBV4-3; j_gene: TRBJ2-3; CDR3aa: CASSQDLLIADTQYF
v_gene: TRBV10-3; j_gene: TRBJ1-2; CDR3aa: CAISQGNGYTF
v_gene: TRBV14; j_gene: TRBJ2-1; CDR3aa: CASSPRVAGGNEQFF
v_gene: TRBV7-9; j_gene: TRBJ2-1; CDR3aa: CASSLNLAGEFEQFF
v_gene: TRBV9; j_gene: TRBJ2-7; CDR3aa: CASSPRQGSYEQYF
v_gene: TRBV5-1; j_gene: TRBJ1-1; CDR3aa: CASSFGRGNTEAFF
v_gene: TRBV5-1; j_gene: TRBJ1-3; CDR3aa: CASSLGQIKAGNTIYF
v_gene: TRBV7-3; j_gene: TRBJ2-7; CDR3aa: CASSGTGDLDEQYF
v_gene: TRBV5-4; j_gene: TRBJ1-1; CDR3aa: CASSLDWAGQGAFF
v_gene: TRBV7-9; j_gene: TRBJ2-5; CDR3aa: CASSLGWGAETQYF
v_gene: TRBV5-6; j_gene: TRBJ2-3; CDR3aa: CASSLRTSGRDTQYF
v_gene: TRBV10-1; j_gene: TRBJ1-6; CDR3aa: CASNRAFYNSPLHF
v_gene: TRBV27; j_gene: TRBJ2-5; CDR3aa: CASSLTPSLGTQYF
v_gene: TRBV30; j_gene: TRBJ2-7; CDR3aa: CAWSTAGGTYEQYF
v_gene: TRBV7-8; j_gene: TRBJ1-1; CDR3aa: CASSSNRETAFF
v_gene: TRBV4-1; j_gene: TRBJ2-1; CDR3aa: CASSLFNEQFF
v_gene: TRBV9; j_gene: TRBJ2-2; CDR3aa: CASSVAVTPDTGELFF
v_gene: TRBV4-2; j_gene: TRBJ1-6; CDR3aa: CASSQEPGDPNSPLHF
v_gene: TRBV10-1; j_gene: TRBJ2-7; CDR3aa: CASSGGSGLAYEQYF
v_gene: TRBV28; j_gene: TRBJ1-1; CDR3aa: CASSFDRVSEAFF
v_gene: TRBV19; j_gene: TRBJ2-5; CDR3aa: CASSMKGGPAETQYF